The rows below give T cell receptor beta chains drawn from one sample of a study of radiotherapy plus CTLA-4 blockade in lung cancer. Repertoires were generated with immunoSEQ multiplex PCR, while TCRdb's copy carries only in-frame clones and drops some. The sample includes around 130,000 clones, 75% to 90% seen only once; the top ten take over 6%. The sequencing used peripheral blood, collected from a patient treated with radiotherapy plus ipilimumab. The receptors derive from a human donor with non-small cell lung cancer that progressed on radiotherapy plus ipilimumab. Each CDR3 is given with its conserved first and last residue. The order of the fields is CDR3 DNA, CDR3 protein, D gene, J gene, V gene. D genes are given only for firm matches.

CDR3 DNA: TGTGCCAGCAGGGTTGGTGGGGTAGACAATGAGCAGTTCTTC
CDR3 protein: CASRVGGVDNEQFF
D gene: -
J gene: TRBJ2-1
V gene: TRBV2

CDR3 DNA: TGCAGCGTTGTTAGTTTTGGGACAGGGGGCGAAAAACTGTTTTTT
CDR3 protein: CSVVSFGTGGEKLFF
D gene: TRBD1
J gene: TRBJ1-4
V gene: TRBV29-1

CDR3 DNA: TGCGCCAGCAGCTTGAGCGGGAGCTCCTACAATGAGCAGTTCTTC
CDR3 protein: CASSLSGSSYNEQFF
D gene: TRBD2
J gene: TRBJ2-1
V gene: TRBV5-1

CDR3 DNA: TGTGCCTGGGGTGCGGGAGGGCCAGGAGATACGCAGTATTTT
CDR3 protein: CAWGAGGPGDTQYF
D gene: TRBD2
J gene: TRBJ2-3
V gene: TRBV30

CDR3 DNA: TGCAGCGTCACTCGCGGGACTACGTCCGGGGAGCTGTTTTTT
CDR3 protein: CSVTRGTTSGELFF
D gene: TRBD2
J gene: TRBJ2-2
V gene: TRBV29-1

CDR3 DNA: TGCGCCAGCAGCTTGGAAGGGGGGAAAAACATTCAGTACTTC
CDR3 protein: CASSLEGGKNIQYF
D gene: -
J gene: TRBJ2-4
V gene: TRBV5-1

CDR3 DNA: TGTGCCAGCAGTGAAGCGCAGGGAGTGGAGGTTCCGAGGGAGCAGTACTTC
CDR3 protein: CASSEAQGVEVPREQYF
D gene: -
J gene: TRBJ2-7
V gene: TRBV6-1

CDR3 DNA: TGTGCCTGGAGTTACGGGACAGGAGCTAGGAGTCAGCCCCAGCATTTT
CDR3 protein: CAWSYGTGARSQPQHF
D gene: TRBD1
J gene: TRBJ1-5
V gene: TRBV30

CDR3 DNA: TGCAGCGTTGGAACCCGGGACAGGGAGCAGTTCTTC
CDR3 protein: CSVGTRDREQFF
D gene: TRBD1
J gene: TRBJ2-1
V gene: TRBV29-1

CDR3 DNA: TGTGCCACCAAGGCGCGTGAAAATAGCAATCAGCCCCAGCATTTT
CDR3 protein: CATKARENSNQPQHF
D gene: -
J gene: TRBJ1-5
V gene: TRBV10-3

CDR3 DNA: TGTGCCAGCAGCCAACAGGGCTATAGCAATCAGCCCCAGCATTTT
CDR3 protein: CASSQQGYSNQPQHF
D gene: -
J gene: TRBJ1-5
V gene: TRBV11-2

CDR3 DNA: TGTGCCAGCAGCGGTGGCCCTCAAGAGACCCAGTACTTC
CDR3 protein: CASSGGPQETQYF
D gene: -
J gene: TRBJ2-5
V gene: TRBV11-3

CDR3 DNA: TGCGCCAGCAGGGGGGCAGGGGATAACGAGCAGTACTTC
CDR3 protein: CASRGAGDNEQYF
D gene: -
J gene: TRBJ2-7
V gene: TRBV5-1

CDR3 DNA: TGTGCCAGCAGCAACAGGGGTCGCTCTGGAAACACCATATATTTT
CDR3 protein: CASSNRGRSGNTIYF
D gene: TRBD1
J gene: TRBJ1-3
V gene: TRBV4-2

CDR3 DNA: TGTGCCAGCAGCTTAGGTACCGGGACCATCACAGATACGCAGTATTTT
CDR3 protein: CASSLGTGTITDTQYF
D gene: -
J gene: TRBJ2-3
V gene: TRBV11-3

CDR3 DNA: TGCAGCGTTGGTTATGGACAGGGAAACGGGGAGCTGTTTTTT
CDR3 protein: CSVGYGQGNGELFF
D gene: TRBD1
J gene: TRBJ2-2
V gene: TRBV29-1

CDR3 DNA: TGCAGCGTTGAAGATCGACAGGGAGGGACTGAAGCTTTCTTT
CDR3 protein: CSVEDRQGGTEAFF
D gene: TRBD1
J gene: TRBJ1-1
V gene: TRBV29-1